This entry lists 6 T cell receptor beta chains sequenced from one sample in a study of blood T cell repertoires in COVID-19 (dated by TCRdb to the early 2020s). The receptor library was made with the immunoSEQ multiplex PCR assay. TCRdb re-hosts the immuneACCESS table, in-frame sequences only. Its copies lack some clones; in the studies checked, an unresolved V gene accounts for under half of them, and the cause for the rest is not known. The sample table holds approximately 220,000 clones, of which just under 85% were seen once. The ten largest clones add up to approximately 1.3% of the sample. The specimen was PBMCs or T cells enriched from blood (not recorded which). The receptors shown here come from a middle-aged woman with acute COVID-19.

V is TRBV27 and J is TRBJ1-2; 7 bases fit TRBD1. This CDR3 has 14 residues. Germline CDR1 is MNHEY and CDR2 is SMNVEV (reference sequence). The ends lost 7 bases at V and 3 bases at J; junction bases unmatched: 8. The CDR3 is CASKAETGHYGYTF. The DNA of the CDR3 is TGTGCCAGCAAGGCGGAGACAGGGCACTATGGCTACACCTTC.

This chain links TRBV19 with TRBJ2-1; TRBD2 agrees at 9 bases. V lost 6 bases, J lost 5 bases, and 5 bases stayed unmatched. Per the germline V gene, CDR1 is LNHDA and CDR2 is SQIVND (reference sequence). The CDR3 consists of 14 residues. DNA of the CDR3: TGTGCCAGTAGGTGGACTAGCGCTAACAATGAGCAGTTCTTC. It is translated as CASRWTSANNEQFF.

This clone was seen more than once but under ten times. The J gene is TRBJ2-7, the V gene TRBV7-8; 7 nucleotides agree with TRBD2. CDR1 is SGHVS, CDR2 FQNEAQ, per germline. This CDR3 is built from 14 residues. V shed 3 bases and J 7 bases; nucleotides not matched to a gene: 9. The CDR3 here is CASSLRGTKVEQYF. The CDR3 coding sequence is TGTGCCAGCAGCTTGCGGGGGACGAAGGTGGAGCAGTACTTC.

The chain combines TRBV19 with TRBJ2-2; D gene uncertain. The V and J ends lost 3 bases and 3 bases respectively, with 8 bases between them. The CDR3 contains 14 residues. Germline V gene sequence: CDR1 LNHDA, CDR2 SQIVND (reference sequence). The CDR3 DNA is TGTGCCAGTAGTATCTTTGGAGACACCGGGGAGCTGTTTTTT. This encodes CASSIFGDTGELFF.

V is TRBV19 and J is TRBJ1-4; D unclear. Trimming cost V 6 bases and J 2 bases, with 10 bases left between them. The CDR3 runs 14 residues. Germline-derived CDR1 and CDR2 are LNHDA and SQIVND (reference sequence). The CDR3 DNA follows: TGTGCCAGTAGGAAACCTAGGACTAATGAAAAACTGTTTTTT. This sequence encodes CASRKPRTNEKLFF.

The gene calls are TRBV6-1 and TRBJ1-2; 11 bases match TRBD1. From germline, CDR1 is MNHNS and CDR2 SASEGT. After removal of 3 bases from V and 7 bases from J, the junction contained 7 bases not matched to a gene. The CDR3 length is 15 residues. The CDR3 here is CASSDSGTGGLGYTF. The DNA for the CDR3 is TGTGCCAGCAGTGATTCCGGGACAGGGGGACTTGGCTACACCTTC.